Included here is one T cell receptor beta chain sequence, with context. Its specificity is unknown. Primers used in a second PCR of about 7 to 12 cycles were a sample-barcoded 5' primer and a J-beta primer mix. Every sample gave at least 3 million paired-end reads containing CDR3. TCRdb analysed the 5' RACE reads with MiXCR anew, one entry per CDR3 protein. The sample lists some 750,000 distinct CDR3 sequences; approximately 22% were seen once. The data stem from a study of blood T cells in healthy people across ages. General study points: TCR beta diversity, measured per million T cells, fell in a roughly linear way with age. Among long-lived donors, naive CD4+ cells were more numerous and diversity higher than in aged donors. Possibly confounding the expanded clonotype changes was the fact that donor CMV status was unknown.

Sequencing was performed on blood. The sequence came from a man in his 70s in good health.

The CDR3 protein is CAIGPGGRGTYEQYF. CDR3 DNA: TGTGCCATCGGGCCTGGAGGACGCGGGACCTACGAGCAGTACTTC. V and J are TRBV10-3 and TRBJ2-5; TRBD2 is a possible D gene (6 bases). The J call is in doubt because the DNA end fits TRBJ2-7 better. The length of the CDR3 is 15 residues. CDR1 is ENHRY and CDR2 is SYGVKD in the germline V gene.